This passage covers 15 T cell receptor beta chains from one sample sequenced in a study of breast tumors, draining lymph nodes, adjacent tissues. Axillary draining lymph nodes of breast cancer patients supplied the node samples. Each CDR3 protein is one row after TCRdb ran MiXCR on the multiplex PCR reads. The data hold 150,000 to 250,000 distinct CDR3 sequences, with roughly 29% observed a single time. Sequencing input: axillary lymph node tissue. These receptors all come from a female donor with breast cancer. Some clones in this sample may be carry-over from other donors' samples.

This clonotype has a count of ten or more. The chain links TRBV19 to TRBJ2-1; D call uncertain. The CDR3 spans 15 residues. Trimming pared 1 base from V and 9 bases from J, leaving 16 bases between. Germline values: CDR1 LNHDA, CDR2 SQIVND (reference sequence). The DNA for the CDR3 is TGTGCCAGTAGTATAGGAGGAAGGGCACTCGGTGAGCAGTTCTTC. Amino acids: CASSIGGRALGEQFF.

This clonotype was counted a single time. The chain recombines TRBV6-2 or TRBV6-3 with TRBJ2-7; 7 bases are shared with TRBD1. The CDR3 covers 15 residues. V dropped 5 bases and J dropped 2; count of bases not matched to a gene: 9. Per the germline V gene, CDR1 is MNHEY and CDR2 is SVGEGT. The DNA for the CDR3 is TGTGCCAGCAGTCACGCCGGGACAGTACCCTACGAGCAGTACTTC. Protein product: CASSHAGTVPYEQYF.

Many counts were recorded for this clonotype. The gene calls are TRBV6-5 and TRBJ1-2; 12 bases line up with TRBD1. V shed 6 bases and J 8 bases; nucleotides not matched to a gene: 10. This CDR3 is built from 15 residues. CDR1 and CDR2 (germline): MNHEY, SVGAGI. CDR3 sequence reads: CASSPPGTGGTGYTF. In nucleotides, the CDR3 is TGTGCCAGCAGCCCCCCCGGGACAGGGGGCACCGGCTACACCTTC.

This clonotype showed up many times. Compared with germline, one end of the junction differs, possibly owing to a read error. The CDR3 coding sequence is TGCAGTGCTTGGACAACGGAGACCCAGTCCTTC. This codes for CSAWTTETQSF. This chain joins TRBV20-1 and TRBJ2-5; D is possibly TRBD1 (5 bases). Germline-derived CDR1 and CDR2 are DFQATT and SNEGSKA (reference sequence). The CDR3 runs to 11 residues.

This clonotype has ten or more counts. V usage is TRBV2 and J usage is TRBJ2-2; 9 bases map to TRBD2. Germline V gives CDR1 SNHLY, CDR2 FYNNEI. The J segment lost 5 bases and the V segment lost 6 bases, leaving 4 bases of the junction unmatched. The CDR3 sequence is 14 residues long. CDR3 loop: CASSLAGRTGELFF. CDR3 nucleotides: TGTGCCAGCAGCCTAGCGGGGAGGACCGGGGAGCTGTTTTTT.

This clonotype appeared many times. Written as DNA, the CDR3 is TGTGCCTGGATCCCCTGGGACACGTCTAACTATGGCTACACCTTC. This translates into CAWIPWDTSNYGYTF. The rearrangement joins TRBV30 to TRBJ1-2, with D perhaps matching TRBD1 (6 bases). V lost 4 bases, J lost 0 bases, and 15 bases lay in between. Per the germline V gene, CDR1 is GTSNPN and CDR2 is SVGIG (reference sequence). The CDR3 runs 15 residues.

In its sample, this clonotype was seen a few times. This chain connects TRBV25-1 to TRBJ2-4, with D tentatively TRBD1 (5 bases). CDR1 is MGHDK, CDR2 SYGVNS, per germline. V lost 6 bases to trimming and J lost 3 bases, with 12 bases between them. CDR3 length: 14 residues. CDR3 DNA: TGTGCCAGCAGAAAGGGGTTTTGCAAAAACATTCAGTACTTC. It is translated as CASRKGFCKNIQYF. Full variable domain (outside the CDR3, taken from reference TRBV25-1 and TRBJ2-4): EADIYQTPRYLVIGTGKKITLECSQTMGHDKMYWYQQDPGMELHLIHYSYGVNSTEKGDLSSESTVSRIRTEHFPLTLESARPSHTSQYLCASRKGFCKNIQYFGAGTRLSVL.

This clonotype was found a few times. One base away lies a much larger clone, so this may be a sequencing read error. The J gene is TRBJ1-4, the V gene TRBV4-2, with unresolved D. This CDR3 comprises 13 residues. Germline-derived CDR1 and CDR2 are LGHNA and YNFKEQ. The CDR3 loop reads CASSQKGNEKLLF. CDR3 DNA sequence: TGTGCCAGCAGTCAGAAAGGCAATGAAAAACTGCTTTTT.

This clonotype showed up many times. J is TRBJ2-3 and V is TRBV4-1; tentative D call: TRBD2 (5 bases). The CDR3 spans 16 residues. CDR1 is MGHRA and CDR2 is YSYEKL in the germline V gene. Between the trimmed V and J ends, which lost 0 bases and 4 bases, there was a span of 14 bases. The chain's CDR3 is CASSQETGLRADTQYF. As DNA, the CDR3 is TGCGCCAGCAGCCAAGAGACGGGCCTGAGGGCAGATACGCAGTATTTT.

This clonotype was observed many times. The CDR3 DNA sequence: TGTGCCAGCAGCCAAGACTCGTTGGGACACAATGGCTACACCTTC. It is translated as CASSQDSLGHNGYTF. V gene TRBV3-1 combines with J gene TRBJ1-2; possibly TRBD1 for D (6 bases). V gave up 0 bases and J gave up 6 bases, with 14 bases separating them. Germline lookup yields CDR1 LGHDT and CDR2 YNNKEL (reference sequence). CDR3 length: 15 amino acids.

This clonotype occurred many times. V usage is TRBV19 and J usage is TRBJ1-2; 7 nucleotides match TRBD1. V dropped 1 base and J dropped 0; count of bases not matched to a gene: 5. CDR3 size: 16 residues. Germline-derived CDR1 and CDR2 are LNHDA and SQIVND (reference sequence). The CDR3 loop reads CASSIVGTEANYGYTF. As DNA, the CDR3 is TGTGCCAGTAGTATAGTTGGGACAGAAGCTAACTATGGCTACACCTTC.

This clonotype was detected many times. The CDR3 spells CASRPEGQALEKLFF. The CDR3 nucleotides are TGTGCCAGCAGACCGGAGGGACAGGCCCTTGAAAAACTGTTTTTT. The chain is built from TRBV6-5 and TRBJ1-4; 8 bases align to TRBD1. Germline assignment: CDR1 MNHEY and CDR2 SVGAGI. This CDR3 is 15 amino acids long. V dropped 6 bases and J dropped 7; count of bases not matched to a gene: 10.

This clonotype was observed many times. The V and J genes are TRBV5-1 and TRBJ1-4, with TRBD1 matching over 8 bases. The V and J ends lost 4 bases and 3 bases, in that order; junction bases with no gene match: 8. CDR1 is SGHRS, CDR2 YFSETQ, per germline. This CDR3 is 16 amino acids long. The CDR3 DNA follows: TGCGCCAGCAGCCAGGGGGCCCAGGGCGCTAATGAAAAACTGTTTTTT. Translated, it gives CASSQGAQGANEKLFF. Together with reference TRBV5-1 and TRBJ1-4, the CDR3 gives the full variable domain: KAGVTQTPRYLIKTRGQQVTLSCSPISGHRSVSWYQQTPGQGLQFLFEYFSETQRNKGNFPGRFSGRQFSNSRSEMNVSTLELGDSALYLCASSQGAQGANEKLFFGSGTQLSVL.

This clonotype was seen many times. The gene calls are TRBV19 and TRBJ2-7; D perhaps matches TRBD2 (6 bases). The CDR3 runs 15 residues. Trimming shortened V by 6 bases and J by 7 bases, and 22 bases separated the two germline ends. In germline, CDR1 is LNHDA, CDR2 SQIVND (reference sequence). This chain's CDR3 is CASRSGGAGTEEQYF. The CDR3 coding sequence is TGTGCCAGTAGGTCAGGAGGGGCAGGAACGGAAGAGCAGTACTTC. The variable domain in full, with the rest retrieved from reference TRBV19 and TRBJ2-7, is DGGITQSPKYLFRKEGQNVTLSCEQNLNHDAMYWYRQDPGQGLRLIYYSQIVNDFQKGDIAEGYSVSREKKESFPLTVTSAQKNPTAFYLCASRSGGAGTEEQYFGPGTRLTVT.

The chain employs TRBV12-3 or TRBV12-4 and TRBJ1-1; D possibly corresponds to TRBD1 (5 bases). This CDR3 is built from 16 residues. V was shortened by 6 bases and J by 0 bases, with 17 bases between the two germline ends. CDR3 amino acids: CASRPSAGVMNTEAFF. The CDR3 DNA reads TGTGCCAGCAGGCCCTCGGCGGGGGTCATGAACACTGAAGCTTTCTTT.